This T cell receptor beta chain was sequenced during a study of vaccination effects on CD4 cells after COVID-19. Under the ViraFEST assay, PBMC were stimulated with viral peptide pools so that antigen-specific CD4+ T cells expanded. Sequencing was performed afterwards. At the end of about ten days of culture, CD4+ T cells were isolated. General study points: Late in the post-vaccination period, infection-induced and vaccine-induced clones underwent marked clonal contraction.

Regarding this clone: The target antigen is unknown.

Germline V gives CDR1 SEHNR, CDR2 FQNEAQ (reference sequence). This CDR3 contains 14 residues. With 5 bases removed from V and 0 bases from J, the gap between germline ends came to 8 bases. Sequencing used immunoSEQ multiplex PCR; TCRdb keeps in-frame clones, though not all of them. The sample shows tens of thousands of clones, 55% to 75% of them seen only once. The rearrangement uses TRBV7-9 and TRBJ2-4, with D possibly being TRBD2 (6 bases). The TCR sequence derives from a human donor who received a COVID-19 vaccine. Sequenced here: CD4+ T cells from PBMCs cultured with HCoV-229E spike peptides, sampled before COVID-19 vaccination. The CDR3 protein is CASSPGLAKNIQYF. The DNA of the CDR3 is TGTGCCAGCAGCCCGGGACTAGCCAAAAACATTCAGTACTTC.